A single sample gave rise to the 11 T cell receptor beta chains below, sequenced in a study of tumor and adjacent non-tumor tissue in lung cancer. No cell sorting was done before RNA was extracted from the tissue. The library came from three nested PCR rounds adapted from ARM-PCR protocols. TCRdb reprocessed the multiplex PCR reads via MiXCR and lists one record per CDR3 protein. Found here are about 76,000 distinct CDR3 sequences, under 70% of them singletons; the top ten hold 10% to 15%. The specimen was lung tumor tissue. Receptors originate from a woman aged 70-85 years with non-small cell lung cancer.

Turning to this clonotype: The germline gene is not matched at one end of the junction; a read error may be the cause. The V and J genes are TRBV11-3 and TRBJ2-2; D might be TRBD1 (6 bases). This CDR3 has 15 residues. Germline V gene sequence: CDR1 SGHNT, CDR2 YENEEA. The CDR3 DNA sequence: TGTGCCAGCAGCATAGACAGGACGAACACCGGGGAGCTGTTTTTT. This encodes CASSIDRTNTGELFF.

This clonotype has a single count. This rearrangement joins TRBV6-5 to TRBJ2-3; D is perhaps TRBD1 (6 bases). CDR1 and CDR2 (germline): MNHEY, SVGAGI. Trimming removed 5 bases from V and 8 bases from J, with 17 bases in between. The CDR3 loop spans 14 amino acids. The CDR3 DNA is TGTGCCAGCAGTAGAGGGGGTAGCATAGTTACGCAGTATTTT. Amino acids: CASSRGGSIVTQYF.

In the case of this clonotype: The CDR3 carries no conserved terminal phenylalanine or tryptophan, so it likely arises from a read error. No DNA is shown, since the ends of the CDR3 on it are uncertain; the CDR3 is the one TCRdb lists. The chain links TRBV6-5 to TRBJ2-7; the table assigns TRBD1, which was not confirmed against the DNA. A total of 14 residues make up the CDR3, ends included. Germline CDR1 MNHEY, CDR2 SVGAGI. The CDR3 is CASTPTGDRNEHYI.

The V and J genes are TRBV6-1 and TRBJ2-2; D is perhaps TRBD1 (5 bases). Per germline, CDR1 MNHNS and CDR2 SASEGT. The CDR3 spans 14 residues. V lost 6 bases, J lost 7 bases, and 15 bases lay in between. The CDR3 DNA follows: TGTGCCAGCAGGACGGACGGACACAGCGGGGAGCTGTTTTTT. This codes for CASRTDGHSGELFF.

In DNA, the CDR3 is TGCAGTATTAGAGATGGGTCGGGAGTTTACAATGAGCAGTTCTTC. It is translated as CSIRDGSGVYNEQFF. The chain links TRBV20-1 to TRBJ2-1, with D possibly matching TRBD2 (6 bases). Looked up from germline, CDR1 is DFQATT and CDR2 is SNEGSKA (reference sequence). The CDR3 length is 15 residues. Trimming pared 8 bases from V and 4 bases from J, leaving 21 bases between.

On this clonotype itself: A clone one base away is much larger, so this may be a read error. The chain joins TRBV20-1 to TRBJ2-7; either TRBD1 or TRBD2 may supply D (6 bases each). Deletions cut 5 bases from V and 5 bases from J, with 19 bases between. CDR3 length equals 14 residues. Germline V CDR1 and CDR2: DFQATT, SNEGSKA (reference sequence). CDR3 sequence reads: CSASRDMELHEQYF. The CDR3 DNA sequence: TGCAGTGCTTCGCGGGACATGGAACTCCACGAGCAGTACTTC.

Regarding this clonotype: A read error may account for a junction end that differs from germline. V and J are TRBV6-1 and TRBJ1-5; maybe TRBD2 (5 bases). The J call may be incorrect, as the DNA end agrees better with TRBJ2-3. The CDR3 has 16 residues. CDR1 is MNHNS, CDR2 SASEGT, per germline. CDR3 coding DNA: TGTGCCAGTAGTGAAGCATGGGGAGAAGGCAATCAGCCCCAGTATTTT. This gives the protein CASSEAWGEGNQPQYF.

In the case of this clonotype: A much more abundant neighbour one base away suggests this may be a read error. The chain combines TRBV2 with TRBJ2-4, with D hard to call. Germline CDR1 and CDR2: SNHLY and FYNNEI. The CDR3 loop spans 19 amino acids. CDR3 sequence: CASSETEYEAETAKNIQHF. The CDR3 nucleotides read TGTGCCAGCAGTGAAACGGAATATGAGGCGGAGACCGCCAAAAACATTCAGCACTTC. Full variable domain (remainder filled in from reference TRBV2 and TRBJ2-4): EPEVTQTPSHQVTQMGQEVILRCVPISNHLYFYWYRQILGQKVEFLVSFYNNEISEKSEIFDDQFSVERPDGSNFTLKIRSTKLEDSAMYFCASSETEYEAETAKNIQHFGAGTRLSVL.

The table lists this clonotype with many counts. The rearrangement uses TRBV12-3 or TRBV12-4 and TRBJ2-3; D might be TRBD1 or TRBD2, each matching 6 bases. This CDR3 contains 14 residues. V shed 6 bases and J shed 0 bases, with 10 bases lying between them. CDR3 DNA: TGTGCCAGCAGACTAGGGGGGAGCACAGATACGCAGTATTTT. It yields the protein CASRLGGSTDTQYF.

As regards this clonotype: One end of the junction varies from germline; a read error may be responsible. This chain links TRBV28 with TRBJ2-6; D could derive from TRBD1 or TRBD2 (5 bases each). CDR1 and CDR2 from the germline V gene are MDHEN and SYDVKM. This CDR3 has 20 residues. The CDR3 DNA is TGTGCCAGCAGCTTGAACCGGGCCGAGGTGGGGGTCTCTGTGGCCAACGTCCTGACTTTC. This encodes CASSLNRAEVGVSVANVLTF.

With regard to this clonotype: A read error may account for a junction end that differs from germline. CDR3 residues: CTISEGVAGNNEQFF. CDR3 nucleotides: TGTACCATCAGTGAAGGAGTAGCGGGGAACAATGAGCAGTTCTTC. The genes are TRBV10-3 and TRBJ2-1; TRBD2 matches at 8 bases. Germline values: CDR1 ENHRY, CDR2 SYGVKD. This CDR3 has 15 amino acids.